The following is a T cell receptor (beta chain) sequence with its context. TCRdb's copy holds only in-frame clones and misses some; the assay was immunoSEQ multiplex PCR. The table records just over 90,000 clones, under 95% of them present only once. This sample is part of a study of OX40 agonist ivuxolimab in advanced cancers. Looking at the study overall: At doses from 0.01 to 10 mg/kg, patients were given intravenous ivuxolimab every 2 weeks.

Germline V lookup: CDR1 SGHVS, CDR2 FNYEAQ. CDR3 length: 19 amino acids. With 1 base clipped from V and 2 bases from J, the junction kept 10 bases outside the gene matches. Sequenced here: CD4+ or CD8+ T cells sorted from blood, sampled in a trial of the OX40 agonist ivuxolimab. The receptor comes from an adult with an advanced solid tumor such as melanoma, head and neck, liver or kidney cancer. This chain connects TRBV7-6 to TRBJ2-3, with 12 bases fitting TRBD2. CDR3 in amino acids: CASSLGASGGALHTDTQYF. The CDR3, as DNA: TGTGCCAGCAGCTTAGGCGCTAGCGGGGGGGCCTTACACACAGATACGCAGTATTTT.